The 6 T cell receptor beta chains presented below share a single source sample, sequenced in a study of response to subunit inactivated influenza vaccine. Via MiXCR, TCRdb re-called the RT-PCR reads, giving one row per CDR3 protein. This sample has about 570,000 distinct CDR3 sequences, with roughly 12% found just once. These same data were also listed under a study on T cells expressing NK-cell markers. That report adds: Beta-chain TCR cDNA was generated via 5'RACE template switching with UMIs.

Specimen: PBMCs from blood, collected on the day of vaccination. These receptors originate from a man in his forties or fifties who received an inactivated influenza vaccine.

The chain uses TRBV5-1 and TRBJ2-7; TRBD2 matches 12 bases. CDR1 is SGHRS and CDR2 is YFSETQ in the germline V gene. The CDR3 has 19 amino acids. V was clipped by 1 base and J by 0 bases; unmatched bases: 11. The CDR3 nucleotides read TGCGCCAGCAGCTTGTTCCCGACTAGCGGGGGCTTCGGCTCCTACGAGCAGTACTTC. As protein: CASSLFPTSGGFGSYEQYF. Full variable domain (remainder filled in from reference TRBV5-1 and TRBJ2-7): KAGVTQTPRYLIKTRGQQVTLSCSPISGHRSVSWYQQTPGQGLQFLFEYFSETQRNKGNFPGRFSGRQFSNSRSEMNVSTLELGDSALYLCASSLFPTSGGFGSYEQYFGPGTRLTVT.

This clonotype turned up a few times. The genes are TRBV5-1 and TRBJ2-7; 7 nucleotides align to TRBD1. There are 15 residues in the CDR3. The ends lost 0 bases at V and 7 bases at J; junction bases unmatched: 10. From germline, CDR1 is SGHRS and CDR2 YFSETQ. DNA of the CDR3: TGCGCCAGCAGCTTGGTCCCCACCCCAGGGGGAGAGCAGTACTTC. This encodes CASSLVPTPGGEQYF.

The chain couples TRBV11-2 to TRBJ2-1, with 7 bases lining up with TRBD1. This CDR3 contains 17 residues. The germline gives CDR1 SGHAT, CDR2 FQNNGV. J was trimmed by 3 bases and V by 7 bases; bases with no gene match: 15. This CDR3 reads CASTGPSGQGVYNEQFF. CDR3 sequence (DNA): TGTGCCAGCACCGGTCCTTCCGGGCAGGGGGTCTACAATGAGCAGTTCTTC.

At least ten counts were recorded for this clonotype. V gene TRBV28 combines with J gene TRBJ2-1; 7 bases are a match to TRBD2. The junction had 4 bases not matched to a gene; V was cut back by 2 bases and J by 3 bases. The CDR3 consists of 15 residues. Germline CDR1 and CDR2: MDHEN and SYDVKM. The CDR3 DNA reads as TGTGCCAGCAGTTTACAGCGGGAAGTCTACAATGAGCAGTTCTTC. Its protein product is CASSLQREVYNEQFF.

This clonotype was detected a few times. The CDR3 DNA follows: TGTGCCAGCTCACCACTACTATCCGGCGGGATCTACAATGAGCAGTTCTTC. It encodes CASSPLLSGGIYNEQFF. This sequence joins TRBV18 and TRBJ2-1, with a possible D match to TRBD2 (6 bases). The V and J ends lost 1 base and 3 bases respectively, with 16 bases between them. The CDR3 totals 17 residues. Germline CDR1 and CDR2: KGHSH and LQKENI.

The rearrangement joins TRBV30 to TRBJ2-7; TRBD1 or TRBD2 may be the D gene (5 bases each). This CDR3 spans 15 amino acids. V was pared by 3 bases and J by 2 bases, with 17 bases between. The germline V gene encodes CDR1 GTSNPN and CDR2 SVGIG (reference sequence). CDR3 region: CAWRVRVPGTYEQYF. CDR3 sequence (DNA): TGTGCCTGGAGAGTCAGGGTTCCGGGGACCTACGAGCAGTACTTC. The whole variable domain, remainder taken from reference TRBV30 and TRBJ2-7, is SQTIHQWPATLVQPVGSPLSLECTVEGTSNPNLYWYRQAAGRGLQLLFYSVGIGQISSEVPQNLSASRPQDRQFILSSKKLLLSDSGFYLCAWRVRVPGTYEQYFGPGTRLTVT.